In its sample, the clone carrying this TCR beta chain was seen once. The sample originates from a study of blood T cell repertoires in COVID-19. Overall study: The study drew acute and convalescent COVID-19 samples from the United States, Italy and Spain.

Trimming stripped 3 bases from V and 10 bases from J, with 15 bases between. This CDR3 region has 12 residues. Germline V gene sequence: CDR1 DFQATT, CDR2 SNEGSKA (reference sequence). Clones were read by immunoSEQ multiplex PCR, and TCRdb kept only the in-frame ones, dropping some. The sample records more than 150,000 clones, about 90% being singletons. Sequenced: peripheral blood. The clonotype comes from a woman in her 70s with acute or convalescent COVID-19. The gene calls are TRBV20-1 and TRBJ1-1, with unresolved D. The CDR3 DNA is TGCAGTGCTAGTGACTCCCTTAGCGTAGCTTTCTTT. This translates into CSASDSLSVAFF.